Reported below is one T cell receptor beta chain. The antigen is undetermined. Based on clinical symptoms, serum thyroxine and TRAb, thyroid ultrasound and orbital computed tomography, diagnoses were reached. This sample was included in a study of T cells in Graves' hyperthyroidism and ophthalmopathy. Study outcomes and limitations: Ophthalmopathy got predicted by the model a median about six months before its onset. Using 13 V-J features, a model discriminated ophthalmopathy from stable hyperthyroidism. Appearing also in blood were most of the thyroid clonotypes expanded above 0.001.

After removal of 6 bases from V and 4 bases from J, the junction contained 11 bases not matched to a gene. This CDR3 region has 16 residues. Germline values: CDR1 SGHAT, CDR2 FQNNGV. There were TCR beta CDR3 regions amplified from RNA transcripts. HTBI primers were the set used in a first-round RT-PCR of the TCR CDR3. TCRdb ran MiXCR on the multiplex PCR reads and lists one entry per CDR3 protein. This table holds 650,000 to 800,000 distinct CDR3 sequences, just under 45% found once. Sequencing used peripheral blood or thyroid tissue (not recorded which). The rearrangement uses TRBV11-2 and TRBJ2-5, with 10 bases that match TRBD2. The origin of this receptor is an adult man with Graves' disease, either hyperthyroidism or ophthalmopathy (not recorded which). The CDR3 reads CASSWGAGGPGETQYF. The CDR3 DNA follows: TGTGCCAGCAGTTGGGGAGCGGGGGGGCCAGGAGAGACCCAGTACTTC.